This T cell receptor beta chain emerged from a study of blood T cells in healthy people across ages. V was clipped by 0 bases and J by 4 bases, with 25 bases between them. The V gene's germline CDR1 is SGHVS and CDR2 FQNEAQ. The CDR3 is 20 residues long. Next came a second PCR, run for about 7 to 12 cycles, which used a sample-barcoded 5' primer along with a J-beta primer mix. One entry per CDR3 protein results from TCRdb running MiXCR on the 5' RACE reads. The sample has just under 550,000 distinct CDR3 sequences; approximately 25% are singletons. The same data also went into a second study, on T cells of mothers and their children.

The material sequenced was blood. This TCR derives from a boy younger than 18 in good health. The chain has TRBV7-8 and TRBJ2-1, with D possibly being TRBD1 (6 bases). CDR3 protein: CASSLARAFRGPQRYNEQFF. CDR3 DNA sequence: TGTGCCAGCAGCTTAGCGCGCGCCTTCAGGGGCCCACAACGTTACAATGAGCAGTTCTTC.